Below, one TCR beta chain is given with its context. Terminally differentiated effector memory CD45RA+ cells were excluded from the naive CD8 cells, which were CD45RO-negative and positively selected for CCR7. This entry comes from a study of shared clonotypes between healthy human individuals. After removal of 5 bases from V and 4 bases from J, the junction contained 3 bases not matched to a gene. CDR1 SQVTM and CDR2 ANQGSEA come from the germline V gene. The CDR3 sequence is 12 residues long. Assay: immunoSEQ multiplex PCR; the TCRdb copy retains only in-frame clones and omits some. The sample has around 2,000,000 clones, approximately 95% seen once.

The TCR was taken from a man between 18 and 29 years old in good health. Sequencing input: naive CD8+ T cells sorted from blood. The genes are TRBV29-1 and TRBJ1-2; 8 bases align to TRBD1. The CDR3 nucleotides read TGCAGCGTTCCAGGGGGCGCCTATGGCTACACCTTC. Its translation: CSVPGGAYGYTF.